This record looks at one TCR beta chain sequence and its context. Its antigen is as yet unknown. This sample stems from a study of graft-versus-host responses after intestinal transplantation. Study at large: Every one of the recipients received anti-thymocyte globulin induction and afterwards took tacrolimus and steroids for around 3 years. Study observations and caveats: Levels of circulating GvH clones at their peak were associated with early post-transplant HvG declines.

The protocol was immunoSEQ multiplex PCR, while the TCRdb copy is restricted to in-frame clones and leaves out a portion. The sample includes around 110,000 clones, less than 95% of them seen just once. With V trimmed by 0 bases and J by 9 bases, 2 bases remained unmatched. CDR1 is SGHTA and CDR2 is FQGTGA in the germline V gene. CDR3 length: 13 amino acids. The receptor's source is a human donor who received an intestinal transplant. The sequences come from unstimulated CD4+ T cells sorted from spleen or lymph node cells, collected before intestinal transplant. The chain combines TRBV7-3 with TRBJ2-1; 7 bases agree with TRBD2. The CDR3 nucleotides are TGTGCCAGCAGCTTAACGGGAGGGACTGAGCAGTTCTTC. Translated: CASSLTGGTEQFF.